This T cell receptor (beta chain) originates from a study of T-cell memory formation after mild COVID-19. CDR3 size: 16 residues. Trimming left V 0 bases short and J 0 bases short, with 9 bases between. From germline, CDR1 is MGHRA and CDR2 YSYEKL. To note about this clonotype: Its antigen is unidentified.

Study-level findings and limits: Clones which contracted sat mainly in CM and EM if CD4+, and in EMRA if CD8+.

Each CDR3 protein gets one entry after TCRdb re-called the 5' RACE reads with MiXCR. The sample lists about 110,000 distinct CDR3 sequences, 15% to 20% occurring once. V and J are TRBV4-1 and TRBJ1-5; no reliable D call. Sample: PBMCs or a T cell subset sorted from them (not recorded which). The source of this sequence is a man aged 18 to 29 who had mild COVID-19 (a few samples of this study predate the infection). Cell type and time point are not known. CDR3 residues: CASSQEGQVSNQPQHF. CDR3 nucleotide sequence: TGCGCCAGCAGCCAAGAAGGGCAGGTTAGCAATCAGCCCCAGCATTTT.